These T cell receptor beta chains were read from a single sample in a study of regulatory T cells in long-lasting Graves disease. TCRdb recomputed calls from the multiplex PCR reads with MiXCR, one row per CDR3 protein. The repertoire includes roughly 430,000 distinct CDR3 sequences, around 15% of them detected once, and approximately 11% sits in the top ten. This sample was shared with a second study, whose subject was T cells in Graves' hyperthyroidism and ophthalmopathy.

The specimen comprised peripheral blood mononuclear cells (PBMCs), sampled at new diagnosis, from a patient treated with antithyroid drugs. The source is a woman aged 30 to 39 with Graves disease. The CDR3 runs from the conserved cysteine through the conserved F or W. D genes are given only for firm matches. Size values are once, few and many counts, or a class for expanded clones, and some rows have none.

TRBD1	17	TRBV7-9	TRBJ2-5	many	CASSLGQGAARRETQYF	TGTGCCAGCAGCTTAGGACAGGGGGCGGCCCGGAGGGAGACCCAGTACTTC
TRBD2	16	TRBV6-2/TRBV6-3	TRBJ2-6	many	CASSSMGLAEANVLTF	TGTGCCAGCAGTTCCATGGGACTAGCGGAGGCCAACGTCCTGACTTTC
-	15	TRBV3-1	TRBJ2-2	many	CASSQGTVGTGELFF	TGTGCCAGCAGCCAAGGTACGGTCGGCACCGGGGAGCTGTTTTTT
-	13	TRBV12-3/TRBV12-4	TRBJ1-1	many	CASSERQNTEAFF	TGTGCCAGCAGTGAACGGCAGAACACTGAAGCTTTCTTT
-	13	TRBV7-2	TRBJ1-2	few	CASSSGISLSYTF	TGTGCCAGCAGCTCAGGGATTTCCCTTAGCTACACCTTC
-	17	TRBV28	TRBJ2-3	many	CASSLHTGTVSRDTQYF	TGTGCCAGCAGTTTACATACCGGGACTGTTAGTCGAGATACGCAGTATTTT
TRBD1	13	TRBV20-1	TRBJ2-7	-	CSAPDRRPYEQYF	TGCAGTGCTCCGGACAGGCGACCCTACGAGCAGTACTTC
-	14	TRBV7-9	TRBJ2-7	many	CASSLSSGPGEQYF	TGTGCCAGCAGCTTATCCAGTGGCCCGGGCGAGCAGTACTTC
TRBD1	17	TRBV3-1	TRBJ2-2	many	CASALYTGALDTGELFF	TGTGCCAGCGCTCTCTACACAGGGGCTTTAGACACCGGGGAGCTGTTTTTT
TRBD1	14	TRBV7-2	TRBJ2-7	many	CASSLVGTGPEQYF	TGTGCCAGCAGCTTAGTAGGGACAGGGCCCGAGCAGTACTTC
-	15	TRBV12-3/TRBV12-4	TRBJ1-2	-	CASSSRLQGQYGYTF	TGTGCCAGCAGTTCCCGACTCCAGGGTCAATATGGCTACACCTTC
-	13	TRBV7-9	TRBJ2-2	many	CASSLASTGELFF	TGTGCCAGCAGCTTAGCTAGCACCGGGGAGCTGTTTTTT
-	15	TRBV7-2	TRBJ2-7	many	CASSLGVPTTYEQYF	TGTGCCAGCAGCTTAGGAGTCCCAACGACCTACGAGCAGTACTTC
-	15	TRBV7-9	TRBJ1-6	-	CASSLVGEPDSPLHF	TGTGCCAGCAGCTTAGTTGGGGAGCCGGATTCACCCCTCCACTTT
-	16	TRBV24-1	TRBJ2-3	many	CATSDRVGTSTDTQYF	TGTGCCACCAGTGACCGCGTCGGAACTAGCACAGATACGCAGTATTTT
-	13	TRBV12-3/TRBV12-4	TRBJ1-3	many	CASSFGGADTIYF	TGTGCCAGCAGTTTTGGTGGGGCGGATACCATATATTTT
TRBD2	16	TRBV24-1	TRBJ2-5	-	CATSAPTSGTGKTQYF	TGTGCCACCAGTGCCCCGACTAGCGGGACGGGGAAGACCCAGTACTTC
-	13	TRBV4-1	TRBJ1-5	-	CASSPLGNQPQHF	TGCGCCAGCAGCCCATTGGGGAATCAGCCCCAGCATTTT
-	15	TRBV27	TRBJ1-1	many	CASSFPGAVSTEAFF	TGTGCCAGCAGTTTTCCAGGGGCGGTGAGCACTGAAGCTTTCTTT
TRBD1	14	TRBV20-1	TRBJ1-6	many	CSARVQGENSPLHF	TGCAGTGCTAGAGTACAGGGGGAAAATTCACCCCTCCACTTT
-	14	TRBV27	TRBJ1-2	few	CASSSMGGDYGYTF	TGTGCCAGCAGTTCTATGGGGGGCGACTATGGCTACACCTTC
-	14	TRBV28	TRBJ2-7	-	CASSFGTSSYEQYF	TGTGCCAGCAGTTTCGGCACGAGCTCCTACGAGCAGTACTTC
-	17	TRBV29-1	TRBJ2-7	many	CSVRGQRDGVGYYEQYF	TGCAGCGTGAGGGGACAGCGGGATGGAGTGGGATACTACGAGCAGTACTTC
-	16	TRBV7-2	TRBJ2-3	many	CASSLNRARSTDTQYF	TGTGCCAGCAGCCTCAACAGGGCAAGAAGCACAGATACGCAGTATTTT
-	10	TRBV7-2	TRBJ2-2	many	CASRSGELFF	TGTGCCAGCAGGAGCGGGGAGCTGTTTTTT
-	14	TRBV5-1	TRBJ2-7	many	CASANRDNSYEQYF	TGCGCCAGCGCAAACCGGGACAACTCCTACGAGCAGTACTTC
-	12	TRBV18	TRBJ1-2	many	CASSSGDYGYTF	TGTGCCAGCTCATCTGGGGACTATGGCTACACCTTC
-	13	TRBV2	TRBJ1-2	many	CASGRPGPYGYTF	TGTGCCAGCGGCAGGCCGGGGCCTTATGGCTACACCTTC
-	11	TRBV6-2/TRBV6-3	TRBJ2-7	few	CASSSRHEQYF	TGTGCCAGCAGTTCCCGCCACGAGCAGTACTTC
-	17	TRBV7-2	TRBJ1-5	few	CASSLVRGTVGNQPQHF	TGTGCCAGCAGCTTAGTACGGGGCACCGTCGGGAATCAGCCCCAGCATTTT
-	15	TRBV7-9	TRBJ2-1	many	CASSKPGPEANEQFF	TGTGCCAGCAGCAAACCGGGTCCGGAGGCCAATGAGCAGTTCTTC
-	15	TRBV29-1	TRBJ2-3	many	CSVDAYGGNTDTQYF	TGCAGCGTTGACGCGTACGGAGGGAACACAGATACGCAGTATTTT
-	11	TRBV28	TRBJ1-5	-	CASGKEHTKHF	TGTGCCAGCGGGAAGGAACATACAAAGCATTTT
-	17	TRBV6-1	TRBJ1-4	-	CASSEAFRPGYGEKLFF	TGTGCCAGCAGTGAAGCCTTCCGCCCGGGGTACGGTGAAAAACTGTTTTTT
-	13	TRBV6-1	TRBJ2-4	few	CASSENYKNIQYF	TGTGCCAGCAGTGAAAATTACAAAAACATTCAGTACTTC
-	15	TRBV28	TRBJ2-2	-	CASSPYTDNTGELFF	TGTGCCAGCAGCCCCTACACAGATAACACCGGGGAGCTGTTTTTT
TRBD2	16	TRBV7-8	TRBJ2-5	many	CASSPPTSGSEETQYF	TGTGCCAGCAGCCCCCCGACTAGCGGATCTGAAGAGACCCAGTACTTC
-	13	TRBV20-1	TRBJ2-2	few	CSAATLDTGELFF	TGCAGTGCTGCAACCCTAGACACCGGGGAGCTGTTTTTT
-	14	TRBV11-1	TRBJ2-1	many	CASSLPIRKGEQFF	TGTGCCAGCAGCTTACCCATAAGGAAGGGTGAGCAGTTCTTC